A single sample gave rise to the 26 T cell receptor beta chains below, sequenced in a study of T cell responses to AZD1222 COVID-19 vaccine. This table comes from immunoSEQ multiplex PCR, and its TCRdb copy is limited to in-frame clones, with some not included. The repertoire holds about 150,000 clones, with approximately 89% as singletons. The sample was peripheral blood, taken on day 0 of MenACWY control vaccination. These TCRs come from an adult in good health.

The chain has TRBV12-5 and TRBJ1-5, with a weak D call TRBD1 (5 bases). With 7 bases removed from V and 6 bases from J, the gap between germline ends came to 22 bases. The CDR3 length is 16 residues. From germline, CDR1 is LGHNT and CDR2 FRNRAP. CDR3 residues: CASAVGSGRFGQPQHF. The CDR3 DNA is TGTGCTAGTGCCGTAGGGTCAGGGAGATTTGGTCAGCCCCAGCATTTT.

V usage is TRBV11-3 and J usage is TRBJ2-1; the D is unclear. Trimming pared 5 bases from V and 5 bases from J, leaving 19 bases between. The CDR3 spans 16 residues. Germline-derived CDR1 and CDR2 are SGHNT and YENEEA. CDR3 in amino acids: CASSPRRLGVDNEQFF. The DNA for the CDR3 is TGTGCCAGCAGCCCGAGGCGGCTAGGAGTCGACAATGAGCAGTTCTTC.

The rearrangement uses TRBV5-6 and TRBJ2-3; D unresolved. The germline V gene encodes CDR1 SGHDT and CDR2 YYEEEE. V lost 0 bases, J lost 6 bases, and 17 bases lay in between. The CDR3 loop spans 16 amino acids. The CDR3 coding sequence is TGTGCCAGCAGCTTGGCCGCCTTCTTGGATACGGATACGCAGTATTTT. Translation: CASSLAAFLDTDTQYF.

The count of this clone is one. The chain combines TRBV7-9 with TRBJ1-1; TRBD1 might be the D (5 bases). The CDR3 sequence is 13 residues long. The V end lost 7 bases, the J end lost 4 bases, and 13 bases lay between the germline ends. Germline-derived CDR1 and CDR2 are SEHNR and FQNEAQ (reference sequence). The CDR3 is CASTGWGGTEAFF. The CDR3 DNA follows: TGTGCCAGCACCGGCTGGGGGGGCACTGAAGCTTTCTTT.

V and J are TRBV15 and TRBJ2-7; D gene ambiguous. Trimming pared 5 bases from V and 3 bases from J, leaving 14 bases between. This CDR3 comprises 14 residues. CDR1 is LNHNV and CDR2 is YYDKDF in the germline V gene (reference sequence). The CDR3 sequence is CATSLLGHFYEQYF. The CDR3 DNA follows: TGTGCCACCAGCCTCCTAGGGCATTTCTACGAGCAGTACTTC.

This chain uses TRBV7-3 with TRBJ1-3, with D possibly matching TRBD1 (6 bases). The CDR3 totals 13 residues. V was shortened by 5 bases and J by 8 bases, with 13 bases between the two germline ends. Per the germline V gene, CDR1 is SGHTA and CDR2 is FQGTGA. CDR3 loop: CASSPMTGDTIYF. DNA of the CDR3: TGTGCCAGCAGCCCGATGACAGGTGACACCATATATTTT.

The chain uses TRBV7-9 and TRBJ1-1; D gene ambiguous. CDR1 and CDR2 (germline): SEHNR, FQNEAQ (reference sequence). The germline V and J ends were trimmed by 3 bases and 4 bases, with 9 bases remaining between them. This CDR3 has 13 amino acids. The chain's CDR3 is CASSFVRGTEAFF. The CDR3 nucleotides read TGTGCCAGCAGCTTTGTCCGGGGCACTGAAGCTTTCTTT.

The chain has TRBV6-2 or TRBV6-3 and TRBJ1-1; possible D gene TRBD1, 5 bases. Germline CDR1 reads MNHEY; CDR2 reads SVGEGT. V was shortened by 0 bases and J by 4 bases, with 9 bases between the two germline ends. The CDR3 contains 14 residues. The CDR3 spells CASSYSWRGTEAFF. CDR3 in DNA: TGTGCCAGCAGTTACTCGTGGAGGGGCACTGAAGCTTTCTTT.

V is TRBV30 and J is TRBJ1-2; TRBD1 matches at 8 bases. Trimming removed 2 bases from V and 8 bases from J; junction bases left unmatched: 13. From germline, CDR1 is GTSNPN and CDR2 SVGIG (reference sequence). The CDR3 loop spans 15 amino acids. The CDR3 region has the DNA TGTGCCTGGAGTAAGGTGGACAGGGTCTTCGGAGGCTACACCTTC. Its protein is CAWSKVDRVFGGYTF.

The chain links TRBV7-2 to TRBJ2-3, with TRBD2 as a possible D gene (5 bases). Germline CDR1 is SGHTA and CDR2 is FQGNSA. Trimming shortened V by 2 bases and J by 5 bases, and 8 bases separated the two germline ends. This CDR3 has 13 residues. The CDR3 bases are TGTGCCAGCAGCTTACGGACTGTAGATACGCAGTATTTT. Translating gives CASSLRTVDTQYF.

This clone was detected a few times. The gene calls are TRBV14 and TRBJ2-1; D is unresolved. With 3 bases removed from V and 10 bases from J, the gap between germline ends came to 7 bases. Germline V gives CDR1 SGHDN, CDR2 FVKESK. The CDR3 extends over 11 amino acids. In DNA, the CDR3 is TGTGCCAGCAGCCAGGCTTTGGAGCAGTTCTTC. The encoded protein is CASSQALEQFF.

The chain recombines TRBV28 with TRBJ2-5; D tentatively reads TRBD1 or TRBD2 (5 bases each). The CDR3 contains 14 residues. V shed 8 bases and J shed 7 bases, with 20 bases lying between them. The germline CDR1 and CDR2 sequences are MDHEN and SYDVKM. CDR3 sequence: CASGDSGGFGTQYF. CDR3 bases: TGTGCCAGCGGGGATTCTGGGGGATTCGGGACCCAGTACTTC.

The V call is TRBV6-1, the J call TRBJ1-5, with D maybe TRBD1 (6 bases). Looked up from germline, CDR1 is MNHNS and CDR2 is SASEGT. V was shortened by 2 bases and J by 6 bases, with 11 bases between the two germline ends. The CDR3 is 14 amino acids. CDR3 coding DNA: TGTGCCAGCAGTGAACGGGGGGCATCTCAGCCCCAGCATTTT. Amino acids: CASSERGASQPQHF.

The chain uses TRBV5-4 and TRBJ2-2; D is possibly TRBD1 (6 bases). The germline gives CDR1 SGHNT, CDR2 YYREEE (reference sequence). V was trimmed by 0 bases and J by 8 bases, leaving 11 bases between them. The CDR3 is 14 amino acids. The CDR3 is CASSLVGTTGELFF. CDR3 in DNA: TGTGCCAGCAGCTTGGTTGGGACAACTGGGGAGCTGTTTTTT.

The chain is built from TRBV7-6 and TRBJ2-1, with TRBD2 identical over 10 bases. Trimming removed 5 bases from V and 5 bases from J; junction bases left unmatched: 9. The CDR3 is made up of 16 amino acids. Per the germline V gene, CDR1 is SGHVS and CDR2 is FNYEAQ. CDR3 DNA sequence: TGTGCCAGCAGCACAAGCGGGGGGGTCCCGAACAATGAGCAGTTCTTC. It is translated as CASSTSGGVPNNEQFF.

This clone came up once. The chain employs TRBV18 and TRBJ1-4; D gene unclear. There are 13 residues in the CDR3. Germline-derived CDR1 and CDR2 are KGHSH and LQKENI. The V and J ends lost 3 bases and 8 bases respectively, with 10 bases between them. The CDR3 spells CASSPGKEEKLFF. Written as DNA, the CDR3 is TGTGCCAGCTCACCGGGGAAGGAGGAAAAACTGTTTTTT. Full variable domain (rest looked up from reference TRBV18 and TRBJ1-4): NAGVMQNPRHLVRRRGQEARLRCSPMKGHSHVYWYRQLPEEGLKFMVYLQKENIIDESGMPKERFSAEFPKEGPSILRIQQVVRGDSAAYFCASSPGKEEKLFFGSGTQLSVL.

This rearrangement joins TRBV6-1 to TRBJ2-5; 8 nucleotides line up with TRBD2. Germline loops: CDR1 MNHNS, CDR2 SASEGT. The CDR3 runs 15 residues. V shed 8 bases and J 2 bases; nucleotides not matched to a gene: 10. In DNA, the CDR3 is TGTGCCAGCGGCGAAGCTAGCGGGCGACAAGAGACCCAGTACTTC. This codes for CASGEASGRQETQYF.

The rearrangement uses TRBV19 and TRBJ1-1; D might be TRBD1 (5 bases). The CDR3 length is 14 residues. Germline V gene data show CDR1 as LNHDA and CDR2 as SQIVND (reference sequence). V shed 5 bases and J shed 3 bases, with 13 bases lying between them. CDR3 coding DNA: TGTGCCAGTAGTCTGGGACTTGGGGACACTGAAGCTTTCTTT. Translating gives CASSLGLGDTEAFF.

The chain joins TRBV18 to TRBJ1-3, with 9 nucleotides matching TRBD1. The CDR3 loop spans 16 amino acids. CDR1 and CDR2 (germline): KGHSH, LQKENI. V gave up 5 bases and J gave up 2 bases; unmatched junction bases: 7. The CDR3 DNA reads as TGTGCCAGCTCATTGGGACAGGGCACAGCTGGAAACACCATATATTTT. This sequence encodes CASSLGQGTAGNTIYF.

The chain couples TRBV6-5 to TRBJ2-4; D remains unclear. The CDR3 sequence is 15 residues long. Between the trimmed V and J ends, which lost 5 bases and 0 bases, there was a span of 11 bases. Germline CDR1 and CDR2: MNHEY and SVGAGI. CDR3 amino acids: CASSRKDGAKNIQYF. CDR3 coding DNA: TGTGCCAGCAGTCGCAAGGACGGAGCCAAAAACATTCAGTACTTC.

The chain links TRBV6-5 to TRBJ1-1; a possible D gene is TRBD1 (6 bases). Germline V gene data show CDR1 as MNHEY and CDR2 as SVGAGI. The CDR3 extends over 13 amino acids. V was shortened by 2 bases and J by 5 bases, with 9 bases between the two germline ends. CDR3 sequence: CASSYLGATEAFF. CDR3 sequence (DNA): TGTGCCAGCAGTTACCTGGGGGCGACTGAAGCTTTCTTT.

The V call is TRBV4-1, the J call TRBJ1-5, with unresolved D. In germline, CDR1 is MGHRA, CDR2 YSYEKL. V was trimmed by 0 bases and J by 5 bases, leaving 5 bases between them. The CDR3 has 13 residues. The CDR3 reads CASSQDGDQPQHF. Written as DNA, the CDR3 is TGCGCCAGCAGCCAAGATGGTGATCAGCCCCAGCATTTT.

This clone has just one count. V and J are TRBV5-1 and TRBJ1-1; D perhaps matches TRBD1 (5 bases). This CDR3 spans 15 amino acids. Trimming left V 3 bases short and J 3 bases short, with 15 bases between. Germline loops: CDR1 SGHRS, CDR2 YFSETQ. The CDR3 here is CASSSLGGPDTEAFF. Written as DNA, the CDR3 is TGCGCCAGCAGCTCCCTCGGGGGACCGGACACTGAAGCTTTCTTT.

The CDR3 spells CASSLGDRANSPLHF. The CDR3 DNA sequence: TGTGCCAGCAGTTTAGGTGACAGGGCCAATTCACCCCTCCACTTT. The chain combines TRBV28 with TRBJ1-6; TRBD1 matches 7 bases. The germline CDR1 and CDR2 sequences are MDHEN and SYDVKM. The V and J ends lost 2 bases and 7 bases, in that order; junction bases with no gene match: 5. The CDR3 has 15 amino acids.

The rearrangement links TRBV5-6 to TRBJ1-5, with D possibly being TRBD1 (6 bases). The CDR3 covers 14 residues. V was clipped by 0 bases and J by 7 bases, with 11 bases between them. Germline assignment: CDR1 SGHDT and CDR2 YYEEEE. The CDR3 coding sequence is TGTGCCAGCAGCTTGGGGACAGCAGGACAGCCCCAGCATTTT. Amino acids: CASSLGTAGQPQHF.

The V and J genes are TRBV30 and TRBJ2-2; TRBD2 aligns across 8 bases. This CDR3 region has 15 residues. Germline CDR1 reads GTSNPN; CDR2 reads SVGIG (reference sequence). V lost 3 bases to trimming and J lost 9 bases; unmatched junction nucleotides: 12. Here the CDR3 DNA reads TGTGCCTGGAGCACTAGCGGATCGATGGTTTGGGAGCTGTTTTTT. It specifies CAWSTSGSMVWELFF.